The next 13 T cell receptor beta chains were all read from a single sample in a study of Graves' ophthalmopathy and Graves' hyperthyroidism. Transcripts of RNA were the source for amplifying TCR beta CDR3 regions. Amplification began with first-round RT-PCR using HTBI primers, then second-round multiplex PCR was performed. TCRdb re-derived calls from the multiplex PCR reads in MiXCR, one entry per CDR3 protein. The table lists about 620,000 distinct CDR3 sequences, approximately 22% of them singletons. Material: peripheral blood. These receptors were collected from a young woman with stable Graves' hyperthyroidism. Some clones in this sample may be carry-over from other donors' samples.

This clonotype showed up just a few times. The rearrangement uses TRBV27 and TRBJ1-6, with TRBD1 as a possible D gene (6 bases). CDR1 MNHEY and CDR2 SMNVEV come from the germline V gene (reference sequence). The CDR3 runs to 14 residues. Trimming cost V 6 bases and J 9 bases, with 15 bases left between them. Written as DNA, the CDR3 is TGTGCCAGCAGAAATGAGGGGGAGGGTTCACCCCTCCACTTT. Its protein product is CASRNEGEGSPLHF.

The V call is TRBV4-1, the J call TRBJ2-7; TRBD2 might be the D (6 bases). The germline CDR1 and CDR2 sequences are MGHRA and YSYEKL. Trimming left V 3 bases short and J 4 bases short, with 16 bases between. The CDR3 contains 15 residues. CDR3 sequence: CASSQLQTSKYEQYF. CDR3 nucleotide sequence: TGCGCCAGCAGCCAGCTTCAGACTAGTAAATACGAGCAGTACTTC.

This clonotype was detected once. The rearrangement uses TRBV6-1 and TRBJ1-5, with 7 bases fitting TRBD1. V lost 5 bases, J lost 7 bases, and 11 bases stayed unmatched. Germline CDR1 reads MNHNS; CDR2 reads SASEGT. The CDR3 spans 15 residues. The CDR3 protein is CASSRRVTGQQPQHF. DNA for the CDR3: TGTGCCAGCAGTCGGCGGGTGACAGGGCAACAGCCCCAGCATTTT.

This clonotype was seen many times. The rearrangement joins TRBV6-2 or TRBV6-3 to TRBJ2-6; 12 nucleotides match TRBD1. V lost 6 bases to trimming and J lost 2 bases; unmatched junction nucleotides: 8. The CDR3 extends over 18 amino acids. Germline loops: CDR1 MNHEY, CDR2 SVGEGT. The DNA for the CDR3 is TGTGCCAGCAGGGCACCGGGACAGGGGGCGCCTGGGGCCAACGTCCTGACTTTC. Its translation: CASRAPGQGAPGANVLTF.

CDR3 residues: CATSNIGTEETQYF. Here the CDR3 DNA reads TGTGCCACCTCGAATATCGGGACAGAAGAGACCCAGTACTTC. J is TRBJ2-5 and V is TRBV28; 7 bases align to TRBD1. Trimming at V came to 10 bases and at J to 3 bases, leaving 11 bases not matched to a gene. The CDR3 loop spans 14 amino acids. Germline CDR1 MDHEN, CDR2 SYDVKM.

The CDR3 loop is CAWSLHRHRETQYF. The CDR3 DNA follows: TGTGCCTGGAGTCTCCACCGGCATCGGGAGACCCAGTACTTC. V gene TRBV30 combines with J gene TRBJ2-5; D uncertain. Germline V gene sequence: CDR1 GTSNPN, CDR2 SVGIG (reference sequence). This CDR3 is built from 14 residues. V was shortened by 2 bases and J by 5 bases, with 15 bases between the two germline ends.

This clonotype has only a few counts. The V and J genes are TRBV7-9 and TRBJ1-6; TRBD1 might be the D (5 bases). Germline CDR1 is SEHNR and CDR2 is FQNEAQ (reference sequence). The V end lost 2 bases, the J end lost 9 bases, and 20 bases lay between the germline ends. There are 17 residues in the CDR3. The CDR3: CASSLNLGRGNLSPLHF. The CDR3 bases are TGTGCCAGCAGCTTAAACCTGGGCCGGGGGAATCTTTCACCCCTCCACTTT.

The rearrangement uses TRBV6-5 and TRBJ2-7, with D tentatively TRBD1 (5 bases). The V and J ends lost 2 bases and 4 bases respectively, with 12 bases between them. The CDR3 contains 14 residues. CDR1 and CDR2 (germline): MNHEY, SVGAGI. The CDR3 spells CASSYDSSGYEQYF. As DNA, the CDR3 is TGTGCCAGCAGTTACGACTCCTCAGGGTACGAGCAGTACTTC.

This clonotype showed up many times. The J gene is TRBJ1-1, the V gene TRBV10-3, with TRBD1 matching over 9 bases. V shed 6 bases and J 4 bases; nucleotides not matched to a gene: 9. Germline CDR1 ENHRY, CDR2 SYGVKD. The CDR3 runs 15 residues. CDR3 DNA: TGTGCCATCAGCCATACCGGGACAGGGATCACTGAAGCTTTCTTT. Its protein product is CAISHTGTGITEAFF.

This clonotype was counted at least ten times. The chain combines TRBV6-5 with TRBJ1-3; D is undetermined. The CDR3 length is 13 residues. V was clipped by 0 bases and J by 1 base, with 1 base between them. Germline V gene lookup returns CDR1 MNHEY and CDR2 SVGAGI. DNA for the CDR3: TGTGCCAGCAGTTACTCGTCTGGAAACACCATATATTTT. This codes for CASSYSSGNTIYF.

V is TRBV12-3 or TRBV12-4 and J is TRBJ2-7; D unresolved. V dropped 4 bases and J dropped 0 bases, with 7 bases sitting between them. The CDR3 spans 13 residues. CDR3 sequence: CASSSGNSYEQYV. DNA for the CDR3: TGTGCCAGCAGTTCTGGAAACTCCTACGAGCAGTACGTC.

This clonotype was recorded many times. The V gene is TRBV12-3 or TRBV12-4, the J gene TRBJ2-7; D call uncertain. V was trimmed by 3 bases and J by 1 base, leaving 7 bases between them. CDR3 length: 13 amino acids. The CDR3 nucleotides are TGTGCCAGCAGTTTTAGTTTTTCCTACGAGCAGTACTTC. This gives the protein CASSFSFSYEQYF.

This clonotype was recorded at least ten times. The chain has TRBV11-1 and TRBJ2-5; D may be TRBD1 (5 bases). Germline assignment: CDR1 SGHAT and CDR2 FQDESV (reference sequence). The V end lost 2 bases, the J end lost 4 bases, and 14 bases lay between the germline ends. This CDR3 is 15 amino acids long. The CDR3 region is CASSLTRQIGETQYF. The CDR3 bases are TGTGCCAGCAGCTTAACGAGACAGATTGGAGAGACCCAGTACTTC.